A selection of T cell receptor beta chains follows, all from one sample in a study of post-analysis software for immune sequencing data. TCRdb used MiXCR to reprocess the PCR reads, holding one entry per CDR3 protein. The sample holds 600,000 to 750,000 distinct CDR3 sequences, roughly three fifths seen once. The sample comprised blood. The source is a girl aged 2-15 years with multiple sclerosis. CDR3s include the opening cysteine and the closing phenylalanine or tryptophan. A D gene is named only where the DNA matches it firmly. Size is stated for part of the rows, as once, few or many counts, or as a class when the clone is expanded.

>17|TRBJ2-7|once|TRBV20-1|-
TGCAGTGCTAGATGGGATGGGGGCGGGAGTGATCCCTACGAGCAGTACTTC
CSARWDGGGSDPYEQYF
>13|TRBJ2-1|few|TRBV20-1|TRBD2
TGCAGTGCCCCTGGCGCGGGAGTAGAGGAGCAGTTCTTC
CSAPGAGVEEQFF
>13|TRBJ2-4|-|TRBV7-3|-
TGTGCCAGCAGCTCCCCCCCCTCGAACATTCAGTACTTC
CASSSPPSNIQYF
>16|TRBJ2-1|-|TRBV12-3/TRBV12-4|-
TGTGCCAGCAGTTTGGATTCAGGTTTCACCTACAATGAGCAGTTCTTC
CASSLDSGFTYNEQFF
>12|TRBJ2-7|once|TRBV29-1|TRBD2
TGCAGCGTTCTAGCGGGAAATTACGAGCAGTACTTC
CSVLAGNYEQYF
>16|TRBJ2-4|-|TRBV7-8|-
TGTGCCAGCAGCTTAGACGGGAATCTAGCCAAAAACATTCAGTACTTC
CASSLDGNLAKNIQYF
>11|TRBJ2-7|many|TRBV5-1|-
TGTGCCAGCAGTTCCTCCTACGAGCAGTACTTC
CASSSSYEQYF
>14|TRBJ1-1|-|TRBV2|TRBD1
TGTGCCAGCACGAGCAGGACAGGGGACACTGAAGCTTTCTTT
CASTSRTGDTEAFF
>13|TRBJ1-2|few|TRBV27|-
TGTGCCAGCAGTTTCGGGAGAAACTATGGCTACACCTTC
CASSFGRNYGYTF
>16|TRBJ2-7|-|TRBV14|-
TGTGCCAGCAGCTCCGGGGGCGGGGGCACCACCTACGAGCAGTACTTC
CASSSGGGGTTYEQYF
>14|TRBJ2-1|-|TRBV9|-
TGTGCCAGCAGCGGGATCCCCGGGTCGTTTGAGCAGTTCTTC
CASSGIPGSFEQFF
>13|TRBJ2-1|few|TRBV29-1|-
TGCATCGCCGCGTGGGAAACCCACAATGAGCAGTTCTTC
CIAAWETHNEQFF
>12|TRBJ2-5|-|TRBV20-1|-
TGCAGTGCTAAGAACCTAAAAGAGACCCAGTACTTC
CSAKNLKETQYF
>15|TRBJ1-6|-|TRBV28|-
TGTGCCAGCAGGACTCCCGGGACGGTGGCTTCACCCCTCCACTTT
CASRTPGTVASPLHF
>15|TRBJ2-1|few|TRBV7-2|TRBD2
TGTGCCAGCAGCTTTAAGACGGGAGGGAACAATGAGCAGTTCTTC
CASSFKTGGNNEQFF
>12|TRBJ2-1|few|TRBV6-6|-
TGTGCCAGCAGCTTTGGGGGGTTTGAGCAGTTCTTC
CASSFGGFEQFF
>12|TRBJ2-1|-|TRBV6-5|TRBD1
TGTGCCAGCAGCGCTACAGGGGAGGAGCAGTTCTTC
CASSATGEEQFF
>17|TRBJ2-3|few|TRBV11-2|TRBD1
TGTGCCAGCAGGTCATCTTCCGGGACAGAGGGCACAGATACGCAGTATTTT
CASRSSSGTEGTDTQYF
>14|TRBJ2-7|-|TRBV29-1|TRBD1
TGCAGCGTTGCTGGGGGACAGGGGGCAAGCGAGCAGTACTTC
CSVAGGQGASEQYF
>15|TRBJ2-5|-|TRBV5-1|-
TGCGCCAGCAGCCAATATACCGGGCCCCAAGAGACCCAGTACTTC
CASSQYTGPQETQYF
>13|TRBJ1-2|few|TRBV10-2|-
TGCGCCAGCTGGGGCAGGGGCAACTATGGCTACACCTTC
CASWGRGNYGYTF
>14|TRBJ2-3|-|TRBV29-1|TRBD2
TGCAGCGCCGGGGCACGGGGGGACGCAGATACGCAGTATTTT
CSAGARGDADTQYF
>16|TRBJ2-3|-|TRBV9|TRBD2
TGTGCCAGCAGCGTAGTACCTAGCGGCCACACAGATACGCAGTATTTT
CASSVVPSGHTDTQYF
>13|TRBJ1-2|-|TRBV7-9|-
TGTGCCAGCAGCTTAAAGGGGGACTATGGCTACACCTTC
CASSLKGDYGYTF
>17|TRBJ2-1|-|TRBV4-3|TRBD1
TGCGCCAGCAGCCTCTCCTCCACTGGGACAGGGGGCAATGAGCAGTTCTTC
CASSLSSTGTGGNEQFF
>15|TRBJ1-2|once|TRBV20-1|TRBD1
TGCAGTGCCAAAGGTCCGGGACAGGGGAACTATGGCTACACCTTC
CSAKGPGQGNYGYTF
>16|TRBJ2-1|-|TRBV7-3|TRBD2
TGTGCCAGCAGCTTAAAGGGTAGCGGGAGTAGCGATGAGCAGTTCTTC
CASSLKGSGSSDEQFF
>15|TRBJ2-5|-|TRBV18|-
TGTGCCAGCTCACCAAAGGGAGCGGCCGGGGAGACCCAGTACTTC
CASSPKGAAGETQYF
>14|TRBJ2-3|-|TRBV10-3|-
TGTGCCATCGAGGATGGGCCTAGCACAGATACGCAGTATTTT
CAIEDGPSTDTQYF
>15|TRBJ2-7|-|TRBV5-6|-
TGTGCCAGCAGCTTCCGGGCCCCCAACTCCTACGAGCAGTACTTC
CASSFRAPNSYEQYF
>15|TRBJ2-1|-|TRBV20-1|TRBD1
TGCAGTGCTCAATACAGGGGGCGCGGCTACAATGAGCAGTTCTTC
CSAQYRGRGYNEQFF
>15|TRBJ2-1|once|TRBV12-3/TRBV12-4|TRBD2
TGTGCCAGCAGTTTGGGGCTTAGCGGGGGGAATGAGCAGTTCTTC
CASSLGLSGGNEQFF
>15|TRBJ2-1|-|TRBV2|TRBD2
TGTGCCAGCAGGGGCGGGGGGGCCTCCTGCAATGAGCAGTTCTTC
CASRGGGASCNEQFF
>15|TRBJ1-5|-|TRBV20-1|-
TGCAGTGCTAGAGATGCCAGGGGAGGCAATCAGCCCCAGCATTTT
CSARDARGGNQPQHF
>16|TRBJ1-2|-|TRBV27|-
TGTGCCAGCAGTCTCGGGGCGGGGGGCAGTGTCTATGGCTACACCTTC
CASSLGAGGSVYGYTF
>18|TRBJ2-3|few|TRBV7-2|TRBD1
TGTGCCAGCAGCCTCGATCCCCCGGGACAGGTTCCCACAGATACGCAGTATTTT
CASSLDPPGQVPTDTQYF
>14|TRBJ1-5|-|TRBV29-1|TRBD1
TGCAGCGCCACTACAGGGGTAATCAATCAGCCCCAGCATTTT
CSATTGVINQPQHF
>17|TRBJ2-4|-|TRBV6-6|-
TGTGCCAGCAGTTCGGCCCTGGTGAGGATAGCCAAAAACATTCAGTACTTC
CASSSALVRIAKNIQYF
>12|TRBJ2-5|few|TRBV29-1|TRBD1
TGCAGCGGCGACAGGGGGCAAGAGACCCAGTACTTC
CSGDRGQETQYF
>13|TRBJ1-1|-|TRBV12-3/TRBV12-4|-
TGTGCCAGCAGTTTAAAGTCGAACACTGAAGCTTTCTTT
CASSLKSNTEAFF
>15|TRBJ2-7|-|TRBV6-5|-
TGTGCCAGCAGTTACAGGGCAGGGGAGTTCGGCGAGCAGTACTTC
CASSYRAGEFGEQYF
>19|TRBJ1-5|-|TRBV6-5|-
TGTGCCAGCAGTTACTCGAAATTTAGGATAGTCCTTAGCAATCAGCCCCAGCATTTT
CASSYSKFRIVLSNQPQHF
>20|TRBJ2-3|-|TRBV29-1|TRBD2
TGCAGCGTCCGAACCTTTGGCGTAACTCTAGCGGGAGGTCACACAGATACGCAGTATTTT
CSVRTFGVTLAGGHTDTQYF
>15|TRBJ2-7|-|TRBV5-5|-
TGTGCCAGCAGCTTGGAGAGGCGGAGCTCCTACGAGCAGTACTTC
CASSLERRSSYEQYF
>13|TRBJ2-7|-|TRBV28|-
TGTGCCAGCAGGGCCCGGGGCCATGGCGAGCAGTACTTC
CASRARGHGEQYF
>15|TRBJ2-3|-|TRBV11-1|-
TGTGCCAGCAGCTTAGACCTGTCCCGTGAAGATACGCAGTATTTT
CASSLDLSREDTQYF
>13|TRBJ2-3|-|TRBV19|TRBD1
TGTGCCAGTTCTACACAGGGGGCCCAGGCGCAGTATTTT
CASSTQGAQAQYF
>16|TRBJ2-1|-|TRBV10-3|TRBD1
TGTGCCATCACCCTAACAGGGGACAGTAGCCACAATGAGCAGTTCTTC
CAITLTGDSSHNEQFF
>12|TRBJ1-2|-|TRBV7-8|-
TGTGCCAGCAGCTTTGGTAGGGGTGGCTACACCTTC
CASSFGRGGYTF
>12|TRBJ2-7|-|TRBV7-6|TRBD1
TGTGTCAGCAGCTTTACAGGGGATGAGCAGTACTTC
CVSSFTGDEQYF
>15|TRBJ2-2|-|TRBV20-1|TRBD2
TGCAGTGCTAGAGCAGCGGGGGTTCGGACCGGGGAGCTGTTTTTT
CSARAAGVRTGELFF
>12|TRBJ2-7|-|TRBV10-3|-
TGTGCCATCAGTGAGGGGGAGGACAACAAGTACTTC
CAISEGEDNKYF
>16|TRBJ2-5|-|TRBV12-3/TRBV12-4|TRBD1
TGTGCCAGCAGTCCCCCGCCAGGGACAGGGCAAGAGACCCAGTACTTC
CASSPPPGTGQETQYF